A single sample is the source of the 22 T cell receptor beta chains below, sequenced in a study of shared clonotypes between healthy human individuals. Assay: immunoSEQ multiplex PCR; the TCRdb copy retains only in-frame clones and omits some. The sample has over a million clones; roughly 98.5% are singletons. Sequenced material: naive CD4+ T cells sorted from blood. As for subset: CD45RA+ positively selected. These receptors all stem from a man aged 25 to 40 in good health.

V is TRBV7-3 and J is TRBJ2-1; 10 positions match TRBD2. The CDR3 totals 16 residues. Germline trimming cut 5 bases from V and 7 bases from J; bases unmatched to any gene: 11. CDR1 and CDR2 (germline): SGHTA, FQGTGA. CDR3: CASSTRLAGDRNEQFF. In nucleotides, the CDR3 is TGTGCCAGCAGCACCCGGCTAGCGGGAGATAGGAATGAGCAGTTCTTC.

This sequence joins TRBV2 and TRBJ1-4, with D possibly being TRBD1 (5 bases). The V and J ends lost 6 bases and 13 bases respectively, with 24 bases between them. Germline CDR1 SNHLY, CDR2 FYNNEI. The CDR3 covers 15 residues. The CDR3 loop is CASSQGRPAEGRLFF. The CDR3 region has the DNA TGTGCCAGCAGCCAAGGCAGGCCTGCCGAGGGGAGACTGTTTTTT.

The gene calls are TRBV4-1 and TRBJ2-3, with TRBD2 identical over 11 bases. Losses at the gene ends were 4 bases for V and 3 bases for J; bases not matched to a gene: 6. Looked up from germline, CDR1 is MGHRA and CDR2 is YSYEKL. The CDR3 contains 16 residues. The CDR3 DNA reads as TGCGCCAGCAGCCGTCAGACTAGCGGGGAAACAGATACGCAGTATTTT. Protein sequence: CASSRQTSGETDTQYF.

The CDR3 DNA sequence: TGTGCCAGCAGGGGGGGAGGATCAGAGACCCAGTACTTC. Translation: CASRGGGSETQYF. This chain connects TRBV2 to TRBJ2-5; maybe TRBD2 (6 bases). There are 13 residues in the CDR3. The germline CDR1 and CDR2 sequences are SNHLY and FYNNEI. The V gene lost 6 bases and the J gene lost 4 bases, with 12 bases spanning the gap.

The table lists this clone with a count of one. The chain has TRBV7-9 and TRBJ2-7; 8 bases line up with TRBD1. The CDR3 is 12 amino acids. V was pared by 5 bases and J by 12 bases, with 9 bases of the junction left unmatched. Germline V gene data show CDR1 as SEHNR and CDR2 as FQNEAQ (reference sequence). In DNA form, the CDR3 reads TGTGCCAGCAGCCCCGGACAGGGTCAACCGTACTTC. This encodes CASSPGQGQPYF.

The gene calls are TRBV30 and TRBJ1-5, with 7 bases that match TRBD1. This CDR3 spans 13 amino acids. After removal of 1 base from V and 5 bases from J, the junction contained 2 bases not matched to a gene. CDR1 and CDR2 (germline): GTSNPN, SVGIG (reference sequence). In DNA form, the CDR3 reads TGTGCCTGGAGTGACAGGGGAGATCAGCCCCAGCATTTT. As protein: CAWSDRGDQPQHF.

CDR3 amino acids: CASSPRGENEQYF. As DNA, the CDR3 is TGTGCCAGCTCACCCCGGGGAGAGAACGAGCAGTACTTC. This chain uses TRBV18 with TRBJ2-7; D is perhaps TRBD2 (5 bases). The CDR3 runs 13 residues. Germline CDR1 is KGHSH and CDR2 is LQKENI. V shed 3 bases and J shed 5 bases, with 11 bases lying between them.

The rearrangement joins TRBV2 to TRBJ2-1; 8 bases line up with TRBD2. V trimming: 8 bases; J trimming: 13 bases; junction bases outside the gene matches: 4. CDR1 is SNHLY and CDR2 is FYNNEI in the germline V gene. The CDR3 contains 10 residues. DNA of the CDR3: TGTGCCAGCGGGCGGGAGGAACAGTTCTTC. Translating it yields CASGREEQFF.

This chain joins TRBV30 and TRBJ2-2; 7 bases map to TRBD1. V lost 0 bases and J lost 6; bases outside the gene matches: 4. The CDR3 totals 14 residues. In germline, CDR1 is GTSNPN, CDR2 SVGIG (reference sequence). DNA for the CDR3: TGTGCCTGGAGTGTAGGGGGCTCGGCCGGGGAGCTGTTTTTT. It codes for CAWSVGGSAGELFF.

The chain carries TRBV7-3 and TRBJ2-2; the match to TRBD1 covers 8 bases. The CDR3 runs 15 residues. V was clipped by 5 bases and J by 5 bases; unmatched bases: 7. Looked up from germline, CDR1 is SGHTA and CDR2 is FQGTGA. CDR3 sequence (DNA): TGTGCCAGCAGCACTCACAGGGGGGAAACCGGGGAGCTGTTTTTT. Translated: CASSTHRGETGELFF.

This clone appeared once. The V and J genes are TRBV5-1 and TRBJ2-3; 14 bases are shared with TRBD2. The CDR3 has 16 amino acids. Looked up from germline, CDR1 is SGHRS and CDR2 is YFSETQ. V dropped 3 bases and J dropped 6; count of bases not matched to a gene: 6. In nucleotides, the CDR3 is TGCGCCAGCAGCTCGGGACTAGCGGGAGTCAGTGATACGCAGTATTTT. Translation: CASSSGLAGVSDTQYF.

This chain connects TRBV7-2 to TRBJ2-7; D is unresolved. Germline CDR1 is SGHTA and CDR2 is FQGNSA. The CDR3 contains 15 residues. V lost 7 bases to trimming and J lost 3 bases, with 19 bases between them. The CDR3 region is CASNIPPRALYEQYF. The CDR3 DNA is TGTGCCAGCAACATACCCCCTCGGGCGCTCTACGAGCAGTACTTC.

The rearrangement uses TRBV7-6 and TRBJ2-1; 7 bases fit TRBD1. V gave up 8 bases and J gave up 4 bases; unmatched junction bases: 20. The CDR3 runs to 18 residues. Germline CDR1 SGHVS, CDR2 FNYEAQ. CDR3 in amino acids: CASSGRPGSQGEYNEQFF. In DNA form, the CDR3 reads TGTGCCAGCTCGGGCCGCCCGGGGTCCCAGGGGGAGTACAATGAGCAGTTCTTC.

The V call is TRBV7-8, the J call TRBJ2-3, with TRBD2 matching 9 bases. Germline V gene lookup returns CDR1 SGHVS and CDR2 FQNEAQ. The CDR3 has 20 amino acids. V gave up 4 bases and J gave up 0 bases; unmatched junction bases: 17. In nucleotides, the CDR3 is TGTGCCAGCAGCTACGGGGTGAAAGCGGGAGGTACGATTAGCACAGATACGCAGTATTTT. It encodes CASSYGVKAGGTISTDTQYF.

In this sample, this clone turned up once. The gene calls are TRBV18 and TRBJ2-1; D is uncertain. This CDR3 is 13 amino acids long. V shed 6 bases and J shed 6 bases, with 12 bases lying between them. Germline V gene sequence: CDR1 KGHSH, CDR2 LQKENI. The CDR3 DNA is TGTGCCAGCTCGCCTCTGGCGGTCAATGAGCAGTTCTTC. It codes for CASSPLAVNEQFF.

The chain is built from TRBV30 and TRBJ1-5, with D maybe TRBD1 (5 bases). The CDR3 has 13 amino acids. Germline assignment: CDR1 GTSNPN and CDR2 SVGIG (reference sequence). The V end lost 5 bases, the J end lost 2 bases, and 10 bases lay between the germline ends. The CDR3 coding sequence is TGTGCCTGGGGAGCGACAGGCAATCAGCCCCAGCATTTT. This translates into CAWGATGNQPQHF. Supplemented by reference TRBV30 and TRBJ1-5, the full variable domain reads SQTIHQWPATLVQPVGSPLSLECTVEGTSNPNLYWYRQAAGRGLQLLFYSVGIGQISSEVPQNLSASRPQDRQFILSSKKLLLSDSGFYLCAWGATGNQPQHFGDGTRLSIL.

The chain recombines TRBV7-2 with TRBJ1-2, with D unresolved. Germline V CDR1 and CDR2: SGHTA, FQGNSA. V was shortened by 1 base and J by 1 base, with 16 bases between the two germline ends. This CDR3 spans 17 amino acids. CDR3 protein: CASSLVISRALNYGYTF. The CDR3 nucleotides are TGTGCCAGCAGCTTAGTCATCTCCCGGGCCCTTAACTATGGCTACACCTTC.

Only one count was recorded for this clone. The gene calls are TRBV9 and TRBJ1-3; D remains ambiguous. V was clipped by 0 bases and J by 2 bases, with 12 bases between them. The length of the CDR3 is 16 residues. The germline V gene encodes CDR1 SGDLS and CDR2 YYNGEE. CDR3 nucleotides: TGTGCCAGCAGCGTAGTTCCGGGCGCCCCTGGAAACACCATATATTTT. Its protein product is CASSVVPGAPGNTIYF.

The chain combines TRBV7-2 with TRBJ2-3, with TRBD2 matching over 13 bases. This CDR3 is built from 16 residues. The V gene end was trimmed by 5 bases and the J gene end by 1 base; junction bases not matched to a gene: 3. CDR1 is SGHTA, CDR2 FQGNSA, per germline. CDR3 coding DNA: TGTGCCAGCAGCCCCGGACTAGCGGGGGGCACAGATACGCAGTATTTT. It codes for CASSPGLAGGTDTQYF.

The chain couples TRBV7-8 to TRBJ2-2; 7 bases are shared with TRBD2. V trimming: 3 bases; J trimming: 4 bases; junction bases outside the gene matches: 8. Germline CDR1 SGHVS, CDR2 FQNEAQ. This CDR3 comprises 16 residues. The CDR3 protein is CASSFAGALGTGELFF. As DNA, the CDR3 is TGTGCCAGCAGCTTCGCGGGAGCCCTGGGCACCGGGGAGCTGTTTTTT.

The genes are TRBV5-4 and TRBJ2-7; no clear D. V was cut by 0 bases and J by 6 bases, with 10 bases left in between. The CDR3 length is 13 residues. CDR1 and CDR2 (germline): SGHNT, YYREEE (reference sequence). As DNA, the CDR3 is TGTGCCAGCAGCTTGGGCCCCGTGGGCGAGCAGTACTTC. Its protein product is CASSLGPVGEQYF.

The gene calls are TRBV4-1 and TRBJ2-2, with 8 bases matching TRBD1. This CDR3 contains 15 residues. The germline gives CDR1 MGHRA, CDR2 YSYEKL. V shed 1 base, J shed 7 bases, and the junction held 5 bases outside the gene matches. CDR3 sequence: CASSQVGQGDGELFF. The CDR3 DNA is TGCGCCAGCAGCCAAGTCGGACAGGGTGACGGGGAGCTGTTTTTT.